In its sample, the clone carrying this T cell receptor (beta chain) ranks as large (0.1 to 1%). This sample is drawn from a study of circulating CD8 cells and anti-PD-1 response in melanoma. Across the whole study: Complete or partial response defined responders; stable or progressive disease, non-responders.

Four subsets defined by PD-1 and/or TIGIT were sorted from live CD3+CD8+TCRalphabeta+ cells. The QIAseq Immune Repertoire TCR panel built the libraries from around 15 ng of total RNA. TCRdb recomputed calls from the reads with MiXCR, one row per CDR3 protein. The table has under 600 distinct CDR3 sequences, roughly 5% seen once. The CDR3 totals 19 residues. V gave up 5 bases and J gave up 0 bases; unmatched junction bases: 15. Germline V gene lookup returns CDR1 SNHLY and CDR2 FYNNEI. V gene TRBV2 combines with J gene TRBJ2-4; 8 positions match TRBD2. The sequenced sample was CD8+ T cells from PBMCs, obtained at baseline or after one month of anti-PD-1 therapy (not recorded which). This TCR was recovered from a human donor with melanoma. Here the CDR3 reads CASSQWRSGRVLAKNIQYF. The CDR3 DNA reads TGTGCCAGCAGTCAATGGAGAAGCGGGAGAGTCCTAGCCAAAAACATTCAGTACTTC.